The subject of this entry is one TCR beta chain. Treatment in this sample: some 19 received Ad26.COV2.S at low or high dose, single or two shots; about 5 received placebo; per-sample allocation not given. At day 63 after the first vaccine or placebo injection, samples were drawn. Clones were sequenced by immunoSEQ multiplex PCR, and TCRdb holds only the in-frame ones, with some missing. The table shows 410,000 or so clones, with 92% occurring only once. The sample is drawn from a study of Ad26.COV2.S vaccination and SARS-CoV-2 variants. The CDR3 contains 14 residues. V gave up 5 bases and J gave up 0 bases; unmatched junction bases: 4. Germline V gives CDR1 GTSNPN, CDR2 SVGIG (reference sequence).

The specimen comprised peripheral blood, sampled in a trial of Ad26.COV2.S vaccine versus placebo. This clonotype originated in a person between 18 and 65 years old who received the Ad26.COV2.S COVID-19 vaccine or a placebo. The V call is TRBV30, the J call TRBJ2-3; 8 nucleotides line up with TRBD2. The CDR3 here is CAWDSGVSTDTQYF. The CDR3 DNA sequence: TGTGCCTGGGATAGCGGGGTCAGCACAGATACGCAGTATTTT.